Presented here are 11 T cell receptor beta chains from one specimen sequenced in a study of T cells in Graves' hyperthyroidism and ophthalmopathy. Researchers took RNA transcripts and amplified the TCR beta CDR3 regions from them. First-round RT-PCR targeting the TCR CDR3 was performed with the HTBI primer set. One entry per CDR3 protein results from TCRdb running MiXCR on the multiplex PCR reads. The sample carries fewer than 400,000 distinct CDR3 sequences, roughly 17% recorded once. The sequencing sample was made of blood. These receptor sequences come from a man between 25 and 39 years old with Graves' hyperthyroidism.

This clonotype was detected ten times or more. The chain joins TRBV15 to TRBJ1-1, with D hard to call. The CDR3 extends over 14 amino acids. The germline V gene encodes CDR1 LNHNV and CDR2 YYDKDF (reference sequence). Trimming took 3 bases from V and 4 from J, leaving 12 bases between them. CDR3 sequence: CATSRSGYSTEAFF. The DNA for the CDR3 is TGTGCCACCAGCAGGAGCGGGTATTCCACTGAAGCTTTCTTT.

The sample holds a few counts of this clonotype. The V and J genes are TRBV12-3 or TRBV12-4 and TRBJ2-2; D gene uncertain. The CDR3 extends over 15 amino acids. V lost 3 bases and J 2 bases, leaving 10 bases between the germline ends. In DNA, the CDR3 is TGTGCCAGCAGTTTCCCACGAACTAACACCGGGGAGCTGTTTTTT. It specifies CASSFPRTNTGELFF.

As for this clonotype: This may stem from a read error, because a much larger clone lies one nucleotide away. This sequence joins TRBV7-9 and TRBJ1-1; TRBD1 might be the D (5 bases). The CDR3 length is 17 residues. Per germline, CDR1 SEHNR and CDR2 FQNEAQ (reference sequence). Trimming removed 5 bases from V and 3 bases from J, with 22 bases in between. The CDR3 reads CASSPRMGTPRDTEAFF. The CDR3 bases are TGTGCCAGCAGCCCCCGGATGGGGACCCCAAGGGACACTGAAGCTTTCTTT.

This clonotype was picked up a small number of times. The CDR3: CASSQVIAGGLDEQYF. CDR3 in DNA: TGTGCCAGCAGCCAAGTTATAGCGGGAGGTCTTGACGAGCAGTACTTC. The V call is TRBV4-2, the J call TRBJ2-7; TRBD2 agrees at 10 bases. This CDR3 has 16 residues. The V and J ends lost 1 base and 5 bases, in that order; junction bases with no gene match: 8. The V gene's germline CDR1 is LGHNA and CDR2 YNFKEQ.

On this clonotype: Possible read error: a much larger clone is one base away. This sequence joins TRBV12-5 and TRBJ2-5; TRBD2 is a possible D gene (6 bases). The CDR3 contains 13 residues. The germline V and J ends were trimmed by 10 bases and 1 base, with 13 bases remaining between them. The germline gives CDR1 LGHNT, CDR2 FRNRAP. The CDR3 sequence is CANQDYVQETQYF. The CDR3 bases are TGTGCTAATCAGGACTATGTCCAAGAGACCCAGTACTTC.

This clonotype came up many times. This chain links TRBV7-3 with TRBJ1-1; D call uncertain. V shed 1 base and J shed 3 bases, with 6 bases lying between them. The CDR3 consists of 13 residues. The germline gives CDR1 SGHTA, CDR2 FQGTGA. The CDR3 nucleotides are TGTGCCAGCAGCTTAAACTCGTACACTGAAGCTTTCTTT. Residues: CASSLNSYTEAFF. Combining the CDR3 with reference TRBV7-3 and TRBJ1-1 gives the whole variable domain GAGVSQTPSNKVTEKGKYVELRCDPISGHTALYWYRQSLGQGPEFLIYFQGTGAADDSGLPNDRFFAVRPEGSVSTLKIQRTERGDSAVYLCASSLNSYTEAFFGQGTRLTVV.

The J gene is TRBJ2-1, the V gene TRBV6-5; 10 nucleotides agree with TRBD2. Per the germline V gene, CDR1 is MNHEY and CDR2 is SVGAGI. The ends lost 0 bases at V and 5 bases at J; junction bases unmatched: 13. The CDR3 covers 19 residues. The CDR3 sequence is CASSYSGLAGDFRNNEQFF. For the CDR3, the DNA is TGTGCCAGCAGTTACTCGGGTCTAGCGGGAGATTTTAGGAACAATGAGCAGTTCTTC.

This clonotype is a singleton in its sample. This sequence joins TRBV29-1 and TRBJ2-2; tentatively, D is TRBD2 (5 bases). Trimming removed 4 bases from V and 4 bases from J, with 16 bases in between. There are 15 residues in the CDR3. Germline lookup yields CDR1 SQVTM and CDR2 ANQGSEA. The CDR3 nucleotides are TGCAGCGTTGCTTCCCCCCCCGGGATCACCGGGGAGCTGTTTTTT. Amino acids: CSVASPPGITGELFF.

This clonotype was seen only a few times. The V call is TRBV20-1, the J call TRBJ2-3, with a weak D call TRBD2 (6 bases). CDR3 size: 15 residues. The germline V gene encodes CDR1 DFQATT and CDR2 SNEGSKA (reference sequence). V lost 6 bases, J lost 0 bases, and 16 bases lay in between. In DNA form, the CDR3 reads TGCAGTGCGACCCCCGGGGAGGATAGCACAGATACGCAGTATTTT. Translating gives CSATPGEDSTDTQYF.

This chain connects TRBV6-1 to TRBJ2-1; TRBD2 is a possible D gene (6 bases). From germline, CDR1 is MNHNS and CDR2 SASEGT. Between the trimmed V and J ends, which lost 7 bases and 6 bases, there was a span of 16 bases. The CDR3 runs 14 residues. The CDR3 sequence: CASTRRGVCNEQFF. CDR3 nucleotide sequence: TGTGCCAGCACCCGGAGGGGAGTCTGCAATGAGCAGTTCTTC.

This chain joins TRBV11-1 and TRBJ2-7; D gene uncertain. Germline CDR1 is SGHAT and CDR2 is FQDESV (reference sequence). This CDR3 has 14 amino acids. Between the trimmed V and J ends, which lost 1 base and 2 bases, there was a span of 9 bases. The CDR3 bases are TGTGCCAGCAGCTTAGAAGACAAAACCTACGAGCAGTACTTC. Translated: CASSLEDKTYEQYF. Based on the CDR3 plus reference TRBV11-1 and TRBJ2-7, the full variable domain is EAEVAQSPRYKITEKSQAVAFWCDPISGHATLYWYRQILGQGPELLVQFQDESVVDDSQLPKDRFSAERLKGVDSTLKIQPAELGDSAMYLCASSLEDKTYEQYFGPGTRLTVT.